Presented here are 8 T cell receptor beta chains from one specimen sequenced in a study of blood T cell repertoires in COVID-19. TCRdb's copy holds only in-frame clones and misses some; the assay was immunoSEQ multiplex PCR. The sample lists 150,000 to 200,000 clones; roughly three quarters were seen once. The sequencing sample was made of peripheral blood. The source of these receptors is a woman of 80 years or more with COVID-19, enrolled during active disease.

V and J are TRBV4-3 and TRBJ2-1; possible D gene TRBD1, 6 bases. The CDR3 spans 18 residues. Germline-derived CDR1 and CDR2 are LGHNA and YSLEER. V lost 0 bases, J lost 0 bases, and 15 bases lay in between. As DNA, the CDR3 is TGCGCCAGCAGCCAAGATCGGGCTTACAGGGTCTCCTACAATGAGCAGTTCTTC. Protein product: CASSQDRAYRVSYNEQFF.

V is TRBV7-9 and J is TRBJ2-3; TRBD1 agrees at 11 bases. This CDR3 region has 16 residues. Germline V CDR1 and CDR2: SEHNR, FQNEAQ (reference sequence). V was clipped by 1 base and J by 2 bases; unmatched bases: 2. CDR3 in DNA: TGTGCCAGCAGCTTAGTGGGACAGGGGGTCACAGATACGCAGTATTTT. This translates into CASSLVGQGVTDTQYF.

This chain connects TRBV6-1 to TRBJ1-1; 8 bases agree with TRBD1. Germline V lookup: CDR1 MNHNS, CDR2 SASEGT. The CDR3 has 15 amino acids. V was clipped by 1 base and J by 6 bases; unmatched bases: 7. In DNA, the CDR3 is TGTGCCAGCAGTGAAGGGACAGGGAGAGGCTCTGAAGCTTTCTTT. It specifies CASSEGTGRGSEAFF.

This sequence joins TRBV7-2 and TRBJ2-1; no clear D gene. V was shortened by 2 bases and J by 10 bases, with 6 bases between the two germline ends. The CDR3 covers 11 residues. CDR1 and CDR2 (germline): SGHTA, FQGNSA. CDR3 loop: CASSLSREQFF. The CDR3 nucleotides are TGTGCCAGCAGCTTATCTCGGGAGCAGTTCTTC. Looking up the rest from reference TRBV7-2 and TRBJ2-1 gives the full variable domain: GAGVSQSPSNKVTEKGKDVELRCDPISGHTALYWYRQSLGQGLEFLIYFQGNSAPDKSGLPSDRFSAERTGGSVSTLTIQRTQQEDSAVYLCASSLSREQFFGPGTRLTVL.

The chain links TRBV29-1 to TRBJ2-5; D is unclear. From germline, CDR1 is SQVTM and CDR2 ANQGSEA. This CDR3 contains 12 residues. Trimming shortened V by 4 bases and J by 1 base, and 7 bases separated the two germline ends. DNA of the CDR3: TGCAGCGTTGTAGTATTCCAAGAGACCCAGTACTTC. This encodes CSVVVFQETQYF.

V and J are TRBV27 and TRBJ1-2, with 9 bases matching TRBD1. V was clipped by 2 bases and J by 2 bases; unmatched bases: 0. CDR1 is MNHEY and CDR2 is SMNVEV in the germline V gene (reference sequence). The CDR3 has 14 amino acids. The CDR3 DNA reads TGTGCCAGCAGTTTAGGACAGGGGAACTATGGCTACACCTTC. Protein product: CASSLGQGNYGYTF.

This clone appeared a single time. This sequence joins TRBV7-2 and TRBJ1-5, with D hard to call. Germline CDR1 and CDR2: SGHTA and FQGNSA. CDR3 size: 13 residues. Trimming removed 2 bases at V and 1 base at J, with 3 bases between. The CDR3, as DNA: TGTGCCAGCAGCTTATCGAGCAATCAGCCCCAGCATTTT. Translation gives CASSLSSNQPQHF.

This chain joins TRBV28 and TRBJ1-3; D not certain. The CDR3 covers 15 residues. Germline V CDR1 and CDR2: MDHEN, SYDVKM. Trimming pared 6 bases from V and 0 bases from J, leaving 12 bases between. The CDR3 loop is CASSPHSFSGNTIYF. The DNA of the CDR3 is TGTGCCAGCAGCCCACACAGCTTCTCTGGAAACACCATATATTTT.